The 10 T cell receptor beta chains in this list originate from one sample, sequenced in a study of blood T cell repertoires in COVID-19. TCRdb's table, derived via immunoSEQ multiplex PCR, lists solely in-frame clones and lacks some. The sample holds 99,000 or so clones; 81% are singletons and the top ten take more than 30%. Sequenced material: peripheral blood. The origin of the receptors is a man aged 80 or over with acute or convalescent COVID-19.

This rearrangement joins TRBV27 to TRBJ2-1; 12 nucleotides line up with TRBD1. V lost 1 base and J lost 8; bases outside the gene matches: 18. CDR1 and CDR2 (germline): MNHEY, SMNVEV (reference sequence). The CDR3 has 20 residues. The CDR3 DNA reads TGTGCCAGCAGTTTATTGATGAGTGGGCCGGGACAGGGGGCCGGCGATGAGCAGTTCTTC. Amino acid sequence: CASSLLMSGPGQGAGDEQFF.

With regard to this clone: Other DNA sequences in this sample translate to the same CDR3. V gene TRBV7-8 combines with J gene TRBJ2-7, with D maybe TRBD2 (7 bases). The CDR3 sequence is 15 residues long. Germline lookup yields CDR1 SGHVS and CDR2 FQNEAQ. Trimming left V 5 bases short and J 7 bases short, with 21 bases between. CDR3 sequence (DNA): TGTGCCAGCAGCCGGTTGGGGGGGCCAAATTATGAGCAGTACTTC. This translates into CASSRLGGPNYEQYF.

The chain employs TRBV2 and TRBJ2-1, with a tentative D call TRBD1 (6 bases). The CDR3 runs to 15 residues. Germline-derived CDR1 and CDR2 are SNHLY and FYNNEI. Trimming took off 7 bases at V and 3 bases at J, with 16 bases between the two ends. The CDR3 DNA reads TGTGCCAGCAAGAGGACAGTGGATCGCTACAATGAGCAGTTCTTC. Its translation is CASKRTVDRYNEQFF.

V and J are TRBV11-1 and TRBJ2-1, with 7 bases that match TRBD1. V gave up 1 base and J gave up 4 bases; unmatched junction bases: 7. This CDR3 spans 16 amino acids. Per the germline V gene, CDR1 is SGHAT and CDR2 is FQDESV (reference sequence). Here the CDR3 reads CASSLGVGQVYNEQFF. The CDR3 coding sequence is TGTGCCAGCAGCTTAGGGGTCGGACAGGTATACAATGAGCAGTTCTTC.

The chain joins TRBV5-1 to TRBJ2-7, with 8 bases aligning to TRBD1. The CDR3 has 13 residues. CDR1 is SGHRS, CDR2 YFSETQ, per germline. J gave up 3 bases and V 3 bases, and 2 bases lay outside the gene matches. This chain's CDR3 is CASSSTGDYEQYF. In DNA form, the CDR3 reads TGCGCCAGCAGCTCGACAGGGGACTACGAGCAGTACTTC.

The gene calls are TRBV29-1 and TRBJ1-4; D might be TRBD1 (6 bases). CDR1 and CDR2 (germline): SQVTM, ANQGSEA. V lost 5 bases and J 6 bases, leaving 13 bases between the germline ends. The CDR3 runs to 13 residues. The CDR3 DNA reads as TGCAGCGTTCTAGGGGGACTATATGAAAAACTGTTTTTT. This encodes CSVLGGLYEKLFF.

The chain joins TRBV6-2 or TRBV6-3 to TRBJ1-4; D ambiguous. Trimming removed 5 bases from V and 0 bases from J, with 10 bases in between. The CDR3 is 15 amino acids. Germline CDR1 reads MNHEY; CDR2 reads SVGEGT. Here the CDR3 DNA reads TGTGCCAGCAGTGACCACGGAGCAACTAATGAAAAACTGTTTTTT. Its translation: CASSDHGATNEKLFF.

The genes are TRBV6-2 or TRBV6-3 and TRBJ2-1, with 7 bases identical to TRBD1. Germline CDR1 is MNHEY and CDR2 is SVGEGT. Trimming at V came to 4 bases and at J to 6 bases, leaving 6 bases not matched to a gene. This CDR3 region has 14 residues. CDR3 amino acids: CASSFLGGRNEQFF. The CDR3 bases are TGTGCCAGCAGTTTCTTAGGGGGCCGCAATGAGCAGTTCTTC.

V and J are TRBV7-8 and TRBJ2-7, with 13 bases aligning to TRBD2. The CDR3 is made up of 15 amino acids. V gave up 5 bases and J gave up 3 bases; unmatched junction bases: 4. CDR1 and CDR2 from the germline V gene are SGHVS and FQNEAQ. The DNA of the CDR3 is TGTGCCAGCAGCCCATGGACTAGCGGGAGCTACGAGCAGTACTTC. This sequence encodes CASSPWTSGSYEQYF.

The genes are TRBV7-9 and TRBJ1-4, with D tentatively TRBD1 (6 bases). Looked up from germline, CDR1 is SEHNR and CDR2 is FQNEAQ (reference sequence). The CDR3 length is 15 residues. The V end lost 5 bases, the J end lost 5 bases, and 15 bases lay between the germline ends. The CDR3, as DNA: TGTGCCAGCAGCCTTCAGGGACAACGAAATGAAAAACTGTTTTTT. Its translation: CASSLQGQRNEKLFF.